Included here is one T cell receptor beta chain sequence, with context. CDR1 and CDR2 (germline): PRHDT, FYEKMQ (reference sequence). Trimming removed 5 bases at V and 8 bases at J, with 9 bases between. CDR3 size: 12 residues. This entry comes from a study of blood T cell repertoires in COVID-19. At the level of the study: COVID-19 samples, acute and convalescent, were from the United States, Italy and Spain. PBMCs, B-cell-depleted T cells, or T cells provided the cDNA or gDNA that made up the material.

Those enrolled, adults aged roughly 18 to 90 years, came from fewer than 25 US areas. Membership in each cohort depended on participant-reported clinical history. TCRdb keeps only in-frame clones here, not all; method: immunoSEQ multiplex PCR. The sample consists of 250,000 to 400,000 clones, around 90% of them appearing once. V gene TRBV13 combines with J gene TRBJ1-4; perhaps TRBD1 as D (5 bases). The source is a man in his 60s who had recovered from COVID-19. Sequencing was performed on PBMCs or T cells enriched from blood (not recorded which). CDR3 protein: CASSPGGEKLFF. CDR3 in DNA: TGTGCCAGCAGCCCCGGGGGGGAAAAACTGTTTTTT.